The 30 T cell receptor beta chains given below trace back to one sample, sequenced in a study of long-term antiretroviral therapy in people with HIV. The immunoSEQ assay was v3.0, run at survey level. Sequencing used immunoSEQ multiplex PCR; TCRdb keeps in-frame clones, though not all of them. The repertoire holds more than 9,500 clones, with about 70% as singletons. The sequencing used unsorted PBMCs, collected approximately 3.1 years before starting antiretroviral therapy. These receptors came from a man aged 40-55 years with HIV.

A few counts support this clone. This sequence joins TRBV4-1 and TRBJ2-7; D is perhaps TRBD1 or TRBD2 (5 bases each). The CDR3 contains 14 residues. Germline values: CDR1 MGHRA, CDR2 YSYEKL. The V and J ends lost 4 bases and 5 bases respectively, with 15 bases between them. In nucleotides, the CDR3 is TGCGCCAGCAGCCCCCAGGAGTGGGGGAACGAGCAGTACTTC. It translates to CASSPQEWGNEQYF.

The rearrangement links TRBV6-6 to TRBJ2-7, with a tentative D call TRBD1 (6 bases). V was pared by 7 bases and J by 1 base, with 11 bases between. CDR3 size: 13 residues. Germline CDR1 and CDR2: MNHNY and SVGAGI (reference sequence). CDR3 bases: TGTGCCAGCACCACGACAGGTTCCTACGAGCAGTACTTC. This encodes CASTTTGSYEQYF.

The chain links TRBV5-1 to TRBJ2-7, with 8 bases matching TRBD2. This CDR3 has 15 residues. Germline CDR1 and CDR2: SGHRS and YFSETQ. V shed 4 bases, J shed 1 base, and the junction held 7 bases outside the gene matches. The CDR3 bases are TGCGCCAGCAGCCGAGTAGCGGGATATTCCTACGAGCAGTACTTC. Protein sequence: CASSRVAGYSYEQYF.

This sequence joins TRBV19 and TRBJ2-4, with D possibly being TRBD2 (7 bases). V shed 3 bases and J shed 1 base, with 13 bases lying between them. The germline V gene has CDR1 LNHDA and CDR2 SQIVND (reference sequence). CDR3 length equals 16 residues. The CDR3 DNA reads as TGTGCCAGTAGTATCTTCGAGGGGGGGGCCAAAAACATTCAGTACTTC. Translating gives CASSIFEGGAKNIQYF.

The gene calls are TRBV2 and TRBJ2-7, with no clear D. Germline V CDR1 and CDR2: SNHLY, FYNNEI. The CDR3 spans 13 residues. V lost 5 bases to trimming and J lost 6 bases, with 14 bases between them. CDR3 sequence reads: CASSPRDSSEQYF. The CDR3 nucleotides are TGTGCCAGCAGTCCCCGAGACTCAAGCGAGCAGTACTTC.

This clone is a singleton in its sample. This sequence joins TRBV7-9 and TRBJ2-3, with 7 bases fitting TRBD1. V lost 4 bases and J lost 4; bases outside the gene matches: 5. The CDR3 contains 14 residues. CDR1 SEHNR and CDR2 FQNEAQ come from the germline V gene (reference sequence). The CDR3 DNA follows: TGTGCCAGCAGCTATAGACAGGGCGCAGATACGCAGTATTTT. It codes for CASSYRQGADTQYF.

In its sample, this clone was seen once. This chain uses TRBV19 with TRBJ2-5; TRBD1 is a possible D gene (6 bases). The CDR3 length is 15 residues. Between the trimmed V and J ends, which lost 0 bases and 5 bases, there was a span of 13 bases. CDR1 LNHDA and CDR2 SQIVND come from the germline V gene (reference sequence). CDR3 in amino acids: CASSIDLGTYETQYF. CDR3 nucleotide sequence: TGTGCCAGTAGTATAGATCTCGGGACATATGAGACCCAGTACTTC. Combining the CDR3 with reference TRBV19 and TRBJ2-5 gives the whole variable domain DGGITQSPKYLFRKEGQNVTLSCEQNLNHDAMYWYRQDPGQGLRLIYYSQIVNDFQKGDIAEGYSVSREKKESFPLTVTSAQKNPTAFYLCASSIDLGTYETQYFGPGTRLLVL.

The rearrangement uses TRBV13 and TRBJ2-4, with 8 bases fitting TRBD1. V dropped 4 bases and J dropped 3; count of bases not matched to a gene: 8. Germline-derived CDR1 and CDR2 are PRHDT and FYEKMQ (reference sequence). This CDR3 is built from 16 residues. The CDR3 loop reads CASSYPTGGNKNIQYF. DNA for the CDR3: TGTGCCAGCAGCTACCCCACAGGGGGTAACAAAAACATTCAGTACTTC.

This rearrangement joins TRBV27 to TRBJ2-7; TRBD2 aligns across 9 bases. Germline CDR1 MNHEY, CDR2 SMNVEV (reference sequence). Trimming cost V 4 bases and J 1 base; bases outside gene matches: 8. CDR3 length: 16 amino acids. The CDR3 loop reads CASSSPLAGESYEQYF. The CDR3 coding sequence is TGTGCCAGCAGTTCGCCCTTAGCGGGAGAATCCTACGAGCAGTACTTC.

The rearrangement links TRBV25-1 to TRBJ2-6; the D is unclear. V dropped 6 bases and J dropped 0 bases, with 6 bases sitting between them. The germline V gene has CDR1 MGHDK and CDR2 SYGVNS. The CDR3 runs 14 residues. CDR3 nucleotides: TGTGCCAGCAGCTCCAGCTCTGGGGCCAACGTCCTGACTTTC. It specifies CASSSSSGANVLTF.

The rearrangement links TRBV5-4 to TRBJ2-2; 11 bases are a match to TRBD2. The trim removed 4 bases at V and 4 bases at J, leaving 12 bases unmatched. The germline gives CDR1 SGHNT, CDR2 YYREEE (reference sequence). This CDR3 region has 18 residues. This CDR3 is CASSILTSGRRSTGELFF. The CDR3 DNA follows: TGTGCCAGCAGCATACTTACTAGCGGGAGAAGGTCCACCGGGGAGCTGTTTTTT.

The chain joins TRBV19 to TRBJ1-5; no reliable D call. Trimming stripped 5 bases from V and 1 base from J, with 12 bases between. Germline lookup yields CDR1 LNHDA and CDR2 SQIVND (reference sequence). There are 15 residues in the CDR3. Here the CDR3 DNA reads TGTGCCAGTAGTCCGACGGGTGGGAGCAATCAGCCCCAGCATTTT. Amino acids: CASSPTGGSNQPQHF.

This clone was counted a single time. The genes are TRBV4-2 and TRBJ2-7; possibly TRBD2 for D (7 bases). From germline, CDR1 is LGHNA and CDR2 YNFKEQ. V shed 0 bases and J shed 0 bases, with 12 bases lying between them. This CDR3 is 16 amino acids long. CDR3 amino acids: CASSQEGGRPSYEQYF. DNA for the CDR3: TGTGCCAGCAGCCAAGAGGGGGGGCGGCCCTCCTACGAGCAGTACTTC.

The V call is TRBV11-3, the J call TRBJ2-3; 7 bases match TRBD2. The CDR3 extends over 13 amino acids. The germline gives CDR1 SGHNT, CDR2 YENEEA. V lost 5 bases, J lost 4 bases, and 3 bases stayed unmatched. This CDR3 is CASSRGVADTQYF. The CDR3 nucleotides read TGTGCCAGCAGCCGGGGGGTGGCAGATACGCAGTATTTT.

This clone has only a few counts. The CDR3 does not end in the conserved phenylalanine or tryptophan, so this is likely a read error. The limits of the CDR3 on the DNA are not certain, so only TCRdb's listed CDR3 is given. This chain joins TRBV4-2 and TRBJ2-7; the D call TRBD2 from the table was never checked on the DNA. The CDR3 has 12 amino acids, counting both end residues. Germline loops: CDR1 LGHNA, CDR2 YNFKEQ. Here the CDR3 reads CASSQGGAGSTS.

This chain links TRBV4-2 with TRBJ1-2; 7 positions agree with TRBD1. CDR3 size: 15 residues. CDR1 is LGHNA and CDR2 is YNFKEQ in the germline V gene. The V segment lost 0 bases and the J segment 5 bases; nucleotides outside the gene matches: 6. CDR3 sequence: CASSQDSGTEYGYTF. The CDR3 DNA follows: TGTGCCAGCAGCCAAGATTCCGGGACAGAGTATGGCTACACCTTC.

The chain couples TRBV27 to TRBJ1-5; the D is unclear. Per the germline V gene, CDR1 is MNHEY and CDR2 is SMNVEV (reference sequence). The CDR3 is 10 amino acids. With 9 bases removed from V and 5 bases from J, the gap between germline ends came to 5 bases. The CDR3 loop is CARADQPQHF. The CDR3 region has the DNA TGTGCCAGGGCTGATCAGCCCCAGCATTTT.

This clone has a single count. V gene TRBV28 combines with J gene TRBJ2-7; 7 nucleotides agree with TRBD1. J was trimmed by 2 bases and V by 7 bases; bases with no gene match: 11. The CDR3 spans 15 residues. Germline V gene lookup returns CDR1 MDHEN and CDR2 SYDVKM. The CDR3: CASTPYRQGAYEQYF. CDR3 nucleotides: TGTGCCAGCACCCCCTATCGTCAGGGGGCCTACGAGCAGTACTTC.

The chain carries TRBV29-1 and TRBJ2-1, with D uncertain. Trimming stripped 6 bases from V and 0 bases from J, with 6 bases between. CDR1 is SQVTM and CDR2 is ANQGSEA in the germline V gene. The CDR3 covers 12 residues. The CDR3 nucleotides are TGCAGCGTAGCAAGCTCCTACAATGAGCAGTTCTTC. Encoded protein: CSVASSYNEQFF.

The chain couples TRBV7-9 to TRBJ1-4; D gene uncertain. This CDR3 is built from 12 residues. Per germline, CDR1 SEHNR and CDR2 FQNEAQ (reference sequence). Deletions cut 2 bases from V and 8 bases from J, with 6 bases between. As DNA, the CDR3 is TGTGCCAGCAGCTTAAGTGGCGAAAAACTGTTTTTT. It yields the protein CASSLSGEKLFF.

The chain links TRBV7-2 to TRBJ2-7; D is possibly TRBD2 (6 bases). This CDR3 has 15 amino acids. V was trimmed by 5 bases and J by 4 bases, leaving 18 bases between them. In germline, CDR1 is SGHTA, CDR2 FQGNSA. The CDR3 is CASSPSSGDRYEQYF. CDR3 in DNA: TGTGCCAGCAGCCCTTCTTCGGGGGACCGGTACGAGCAGTACTTC.

In this sample, this clone is hyperexpanded. The chain employs TRBV5-4 and TRBJ2-7; TRBD2 matches at 12 bases. Germline CDR1 reads SGHNT; CDR2 reads YYREEE (reference sequence). J gave up 0 bases and V 4 bases, and 5 bases lay outside the gene matches. CDR3 length: 16 amino acids. The DNA of the CDR3 is TGTGCCAGCAGCGACGGACTAGCGGGAAACTCCTACGAGCAGTACTTC. It yields the protein CASSDGLAGNSYEQYF.

V usage is TRBV6-9 and J usage is TRBJ1-5; 9 bases agree with TRBD1. V was clipped by 5 bases and J by 9 bases; unmatched bases: 5. This CDR3 spans 13 amino acids. The germline CDR1 and CDR2 sequences are MNHGY and SVAAGI. CDR3 in amino acids: CASSQGQGRPQHF. CDR3 coding DNA: TGTGCCAGCAGTCAGGGACAGGGTCGGCCCCAGCATTTT.

The CDR3 region has the DNA TGTGCCAGCAGCGTAAAAGCGGGAGGGCACCCCGAGACCCAGTACTTC. It specifies CASSVKAGGHPETQYF. The chain employs TRBV9 and TRBJ2-5; 10 positions match TRBD2. Germline V gene lookup returns CDR1 SGDLS and CDR2 YYNGEE. The CDR3 length is 16 residues. V was pared by 1 base and J by 5 bases, with 8 bases of the junction left unmatched. The variable domain in full, with the rest retrieved from reference TRBV9 and TRBJ2-5, is DSGVTQTPKHLITATGQRVTLRCSPRSGDLSVYWYQQSLDQGLQFLIQYYNGEERAKGNILERFSAQQFPDLHSELNLSSLELGDSALYFCASSVKAGGHPETQYFGPGTRLLVL.

V gene TRBV18 combines with J gene TRBJ1-1, with unresolved D. Germline CDR1 is KGHSH and CDR2 is LQKENI. V dropped 3 bases and J dropped 3 bases, with 8 bases sitting between them. This CDR3 is built from 13 residues. The CDR3: CASSPGGDTEAFF. CDR3 DNA: TGTGCCAGCTCACCGGGAGGAGACACTGAAGCTTTCTTT. The entire variable domain, with the rest obtained from reference TRBV18 and TRBJ1-1, is as follows: NAGVMQNPRHLVRRRGQEARLRCSPMKGHSHVYWYRQLPEEGLKFMVYLQKENIIDESGMPKERFSAEFPKEGPSILRIQQVVRGDSAAYFCASSPGGDTEAFFGQGTRLTVV.

The V gene is TRBV5-4, the J gene TRBJ2-7, with D hard to call. V was pared by 0 bases and J by 2 bases, with 3 bases between. Germline V gene data show CDR1 as SGHNT and CDR2 as YYREEE (reference sequence). The CDR3 sequence is 12 residues long. In DNA, the CDR3 is TGTGCCAGCAGCTTGGATGCCTACGAGCAGTACTTC. Its translation: CASSLDAYEQYF. Together with reference TRBV5-4 and TRBJ2-7, the CDR3 gives the full variable domain: ETGVTQSPTHLIKTRGQQVTLRCSSQSGHNTVSWYQQALGQGPQFIFQYYREEENGRGNFPPRFSGLQFPNYSSELNVNALELDDSALYLCASSLDAYEQYFGPGTRLTVT.

The chain recombines TRBV7-9 with TRBJ2-7; D unresolved. The V gene's germline CDR1 is SEHNR and CDR2 FQNEAQ (reference sequence). Trimming pared 1 base from V and 8 bases from J, leaving 9 bases between. The CDR3 contains 12 residues. CDR3 bases: TGTGCCAGCAGCTTAGGTAGGGAAAAGCAGTACTTC. Translating gives CASSLGREKQYF.

This clone was recorded once. J is TRBJ1-1 and V is TRBV2, with 7 bases aligning to TRBD1. Germline loops: CDR1 SNHLY, CDR2 FYNNEI. The length of the CDR3 is 14 residues. Trimming took 6 bases from V and 1 from J; bases not matched to a gene: 5. This CDR3 reads CASSLQGRNTEAFF. CDR3 coding DNA: TGTGCCAGCAGCCTACAGGGGAGGAACACTGAAGCTTTCTTT.

This clone is a singleton in its sample. The gene calls are TRBV29-1 and TRBJ2-1; tentatively, D is TRBD1 (5 bases). The V gene's germline CDR1 is SQVTM and CDR2 ANQGSEA. The CDR3 covers 15 residues. Deletions cut 4 bases from V and 8 bases from J, with 21 bases between. Here the CDR3 DNA reads TGCAGCGTTGGTCTTGGGCAGGGATTTTTCGATGAGCAGTTCTTC. Amino acids: CSVGLGQGFFDEQFF.

This clone occurred once. This sequence joins TRBV7-3 and TRBJ2-2; D perhaps matches TRBD2 (5 bases). This CDR3 has 16 residues. Germline V gives CDR1 SGHTA, CDR2 FQGTGA. V was trimmed by 1 base and J by 1 base, leaving 10 bases between them. CDR3 in amino acids: CASSLMDSRNTGELFF. Written as DNA, the CDR3 is TGTGCCAGCAGCTTAATGGACTCCCGGAACACCGGGGAGCTGTTTTTT.